The T cell receptor beta chain under discussion was sequenced for a study of shared clonotypes between healthy human individuals. The protocol was immunoSEQ multiplex PCR, while the TCRdb copy is restricted to in-frame clones and leaves out a portion. This sample has over 2,000,000 clones; around 95% occur once, and the top ten carry about 1.7%. This clone was picked up a small number of times. Additional DNA sequences in this sample encode the identical CDR3. The naive CD8 subset, CD45RO-negative cells positively selected for CCR7, excluded terminally differentiated effector memory CD45RA+ cells. The CDR3 loop spans 14 amino acids. Trimming cost V 0 bases and J 0 bases, with 4 bases left between them. Per the germline V gene, CDR1 is SGDLS and CDR2 is YYNGEE.

Sequenced: naive CD8+ T cells from PBMCs. The chain carries TRBV9 and TRBJ1-5; D unclear. The receptor's source is a man aged 18 to 29 in good health. Some clones in this sample may be carry-over from other donors' samples. CDR3 nucleotide sequence: TGTGCCAGCAGCGTAGGAGATAGCAATCAGCCCCAGCATTTT. Protein: CASSVGDSNQPQHF.